This TCR beta chain was observed in a study of shared T cell receptors in the human thymus. Sequencing used immunoSEQ multiplex PCR; TCRdb keeps in-frame clones, though not all of them. Of 550,000 to 800,000 clones in the sample, approximately 85% were seen once. Separately, the same data were catalogued under a study of human thymus T cells. That source notes: Corrective surgery for congenital heart defects was being performed on the healthy Finnish infants who served as donors. Surgeons resected thymus tissue during corrective heart surgery. Thymic repertoires of unrelated individuals were reported in related research to overlap highly.

This TCR was recovered from a girl under two years old with a congenital heart defect. The sequencing input was thymocytes.

DNA for the CDR3: TGCGCCAGCAGCTTGAGTTCGGACAGTGAGGGCTACACCTTC. Translated, it gives CASSLSSDSEGYTF. The gene calls are TRBV5-1 and TRBJ1-2; D possibly corresponds to TRBD1 (6 bases). The germline CDR1 and CDR2 sequences are SGHRS and YFSETQ. The CDR3 contains 14 residues. V was cut by 1 base and J by 8 bases, with 15 bases left in between.